This T cell receptor beta chain derives from a study of blood T cell repertoires in COVID-19. Study information: Samples taken during acute and convalescent COVID-19 were collected in the United States, Italy and Spain. The analysed material was cDNA or gDNA that came from T cells, B-cell-depleted T cells, or PBMCs.

Sequencing was performed with immunoSEQ multiplex PCR; in TCRdb, only in-frame clones are kept and a portion is missing. Here the sample spans about 260,000 clones, about 87% being singletons. This clonotype was obtained from a man aged 60 to 69 who had recovered from COVID-19. Sequenced material: peripheral blood.

CDR3 amino acids: CASSTPGLAVYEQYF. The CDR3 DNA sequence: TGTGCCAGCAGTACCCCGGGACTAGCTGTTTACGAGCAGTACTTC. The chain combines TRBV6-2 or TRBV6-3 with TRBJ2-7; 9 nucleotides align to TRBD2. Germline loops: CDR1 MNHEY, CDR2 SVGEGT. The CDR3 has 15 residues. After removal of 5 bases from V and 4 bases from J, the junction contained 9 bases not matched to a gene.